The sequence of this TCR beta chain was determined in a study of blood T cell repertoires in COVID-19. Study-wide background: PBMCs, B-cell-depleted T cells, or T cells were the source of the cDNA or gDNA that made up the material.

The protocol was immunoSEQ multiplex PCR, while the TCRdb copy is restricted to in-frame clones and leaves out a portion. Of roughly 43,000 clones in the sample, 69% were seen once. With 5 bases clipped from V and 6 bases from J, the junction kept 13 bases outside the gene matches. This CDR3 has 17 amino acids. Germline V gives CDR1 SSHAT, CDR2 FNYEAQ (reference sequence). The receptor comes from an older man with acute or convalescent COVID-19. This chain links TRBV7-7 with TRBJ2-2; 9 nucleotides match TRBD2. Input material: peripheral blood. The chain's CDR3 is CASSPQPSGDFPGELFF. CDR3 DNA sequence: TGTGCCAGCAGCCCACAACCTAGCGGGGACTTCCCCGGGGAGCTGTTTTTT.